The 18 T cell receptor beta chains listed next were all sequenced from one sample in a study of OX40 agonist ivuxolimab in advanced cancers. The assay was immunoSEQ multiplex PCR, and TCRdb's table has in-frame clones only and misses some. This repertoire shows about 45,000 clones, 70% to 85% found once; its top ten account for 2.6%. The sample here was CD4+ or CD8+ T cells sorted from blood, taken in a trial of the OX40 agonist ivuxolimab. The source of these receptors is an adult with an advanced solid tumor such as melanoma, head and neck, liver or kidney cancer.

The genes are TRBV4-2 and TRBJ2-1; D might be TRBD2 (5 bases). The ends were cut back, 0 bases at V and 2 bases at J, with 17 bases in the middle. Germline CDR1 is LGHNA and CDR2 is YNFKEQ. The CDR3 covers 18 residues. CDR3 loop: CASSQEELWESTYNEQFF. The CDR3 coding sequence is TGTGCCAGCAGCCAAGAGGAGCTTTGGGAGTCTACCTACAATGAGCAGTTCTTC.

The sample holds a few counts of this clone. Other DNA sequences in this specimen translate into the identical CDR3. The J gene is TRBJ2-1, the V gene TRBV5-1; D is uncertain. V was clipped by 0 bases and J by 6 bases, with 4 bases between them. The germline gives CDR1 SGHRS, CDR2 YFSETQ. This CDR3 has 12 residues. The CDR3 loop is CASSLGLNEQFF. Here the CDR3 DNA reads TGCGCCAGCAGCTTGGGCCTCAATGAGCAGTTCTTC. Full variable domain (rest looked up from reference TRBV5-1 and TRBJ2-1): KAGVTQTPRYLIKTRGQQVTLSCSPISGHRSVSWYQQTPGQGLQFLFEYFSETQRNKGNFPGRFSGRQFSNSRSEMNVSTLELGDSALYLCASSLGLNEQFFGPGTRLTVL.

V usage is TRBV10-3 and J usage is TRBJ2-3; TRBD2 matches at 7 bases. Losses at the gene ends were 3 bases for V and 2 bases for J; bases not matched to a gene: 14. The CDR3 is made up of 18 amino acids. Germline V CDR1 and CDR2: ENHRY, SYGVKD. In DNA form, the CDR3 reads TGTGCCATCAGTGACCCGTCTGGAACCAGCGGGGCCACAGATACGCAGTATTTT. Translated, it gives CAISDPSGTSGATDTQYF.

The V call is TRBV7-2, the J call TRBJ2-5; perhaps TRBD2 as D (5 bases). The V gene lost 2 bases and the J gene lost 5 bases, with 15 bases spanning the gap. The CDR3 is 15 amino acids. Germline V CDR1 and CDR2: SGHTA, FQGNSA. The CDR3 protein is CASSLNGVRGETQYF. The CDR3, as DNA: TGTGCCAGCAGCTTAAACGGAGTACGCGGGGAGACCCAGTACTTC. The whole variable domain, remainder taken from reference TRBV7-2 and TRBJ2-5, is GAGVSQSPSNKVTEKGKDVELRCDPISGHTALYWYRQSLGQGLEFLIYFQGNSAPDKSGLPSDRFSAERTGGSVSTLTIQRTQQEDSAVYLCASSLNGVRGETQYFGPGTRLLVL.

This clone has only one observation. The V gene is TRBV6-5, the J gene TRBJ1-1, with D possibly being TRBD1 (6 bases). Trimming left V 7 bases short and J 5 bases short, with 17 bases between. Germline V lookup: CDR1 MNHEY, CDR2 SVGAGI. The CDR3 is made up of 14 amino acids. The CDR3 DNA is TGTGCCAGCACTCCTTACGGGGGCAGGACTGAAGCTTTCTTT. Protein sequence: CASTPYGGRTEAFF.

V gene TRBV9 combines with J gene TRBJ1-1; weak D call: TRBD1 (5 bases). From germline, CDR1 is SGDLS and CDR2 YYNGEE. The CDR3 extends over 13 amino acids. Trimming left V 4 bases short and J 7 bases short, with 14 bases between. The CDR3 DNA is TGTGCCAGCAGCCGCCCGGGGGGTCATGAAGCTTTCTTT. As protein: CASSRPGGHEAFF. The full variable domain, its missing parts supplied by reference TRBV9 and TRBJ1-1, is DSGVTQTPKHLITATGQRVTLRCSPRSGDLSVYWYQQSLDQGLQFLIQYYNGEERAKGNILERFSAQQFPDLHSELNLSSLELGDSALYFCASSRPGGHEAFFGQGTRLTVV.

Of note for this clone: At one of its ends the junction is not consistent with the germline gene, which may arise from a read error. This chain uses TRBV10-1 with TRBJ1-1; 7 bases align to TRBD1. Germline CDR1 and CDR2: WNHNN and SYGVQD (reference sequence). The CDR3 covers 14 residues. The CDR3 sequence is CANSLIRGGTEAFF. The DNA for the CDR3 is TGCGCCAACAGTTTGATCAGGGGGGGAACTGAAGCTTTCTTT.

CDR3 bases: TGTGCCAGCAGTGATTCCGCTAGCGGGCCTACCTACGAGCAGTACTTC. This encodes CASSDSASGPTYEQYF. The V call is TRBV2, the J call TRBJ2-7; the match to TRBD2 covers 8 bases. The junction had 9 bases not matched to a gene; V was cut back by 3 bases and J by 2 bases. Germline CDR1 is SNHLY and CDR2 is FYNNEI. The CDR3 loop spans 16 amino acids.

The rearrangement links TRBV7-3 to TRBJ1-2; D remains unclear. In germline, CDR1 is SGHTA, CDR2 FQGTGA. The CDR3 contains 14 residues. With 1 base removed from V and 1 base from J, the gap between germline ends came to 7 bases. The CDR3 loop reads CASSLIGLNYGYTF. The CDR3 DNA reads TGTGCCAGCAGCTTAATAGGGCTTAACTATGGCTACACCTTC.

V and J are TRBV7-2 and TRBJ2-7; D might be TRBD2 (6 bases). Germline-derived CDR1 and CDR2 are SGHTA and FQGNSA. Trimming removed 5 bases at V and 3 bases at J, with 14 bases between. This CDR3 contains 14 residues. CDR3: CASSPGTGLYEQYF. CDR3 sequence (DNA): TGTGCCAGCAGCCCCGGGACGGGACTCTACGAGCAGTACTTC.

This chain joins TRBV6-5 and TRBJ2-7; the match to TRBD2 covers 8 bases. The CDR3 totals 14 residues. The J segment lost 2 bases and the V segment lost 6 bases, leaving 6 bases of the junction unmatched. Germline V CDR1 and CDR2: MNHEY, SVGAGI. CDR3 sequence: CASRSRGATYEQYF. CDR3 sequence (DNA): TGTGCCAGCAGATCGCGGGGGGCGACCTACGAGCAGTACTTC.

This chain connects TRBV27 to TRBJ1-5; D gene uncertain. The CDR3 is made up of 14 amino acids. The ends were cut back, 0 bases at V and 4 bases at J, with 7 bases in the middle. CDR1 is MNHEY, CDR2 SMNVEV, per germline (reference sequence). The CDR3 spells CASSLSRENQPQHF. CDR3 nucleotides: TGTGCCAGCAGTTTATCGAGGGAAAATCAGCCCCAGCATTTT.

This chain uses TRBV7-9 with TRBJ2-7; D is uncertain. Trimming stripped 4 bases from V and 2 bases from J, with 9 bases between. The CDR3 totals 13 residues. Germline V lookup: CDR1 SEHNR, CDR2 FQNEAQ (reference sequence). The CDR3 nucleotides read TGTGCCAGCAGCTCCCCCGGGCCCTACGAGCAGTACTTC. Residues: CASSSPGPYEQYF.

Written as DNA, the CDR3 is TGCGCCAGCAGCCATGGTGGCGGGACAGGGGGCCGAAATTCACCCCTCCACTTT. Its protein product is CASSHGGGTGGRNSPLHF. The chain joins TRBV5-1 to TRBJ1-6, with 12 positions matching TRBD1. This CDR3 has 18 amino acids. The V gene's germline CDR1 is SGHRS and CDR2 YFSETQ. V was pared by 4 bases and J by 7 bases, with 12 bases of the junction left unmatched. Based on the CDR3 plus reference TRBV5-1 and TRBJ1-6, the full variable domain is KAGVTQTPRYLIKTRGQQVTLSCSPISGHRSVSWYQQTPGQGLQFLFEYFSETQRNKGNFPGRFSGRQFSNSRSEMNVSTLELGDSALYLCASSHGGGTGGRNSPLHFGNGTRLTVT.

This chain connects TRBV27 to TRBJ2-2, with a possible D match to TRBD2 (6 bases). Trimming took off 4 bases at V and 6 bases at J, with 9 bases between the two ends. This CDR3 region has 13 residues. Germline CDR1 MNHEY, CDR2 SMNVEV (reference sequence). CDR3 protein: CASSSSSAGELFF. The CDR3 coding sequence is TGTGCCAGCAGTTCTTCTAGCGCCGGGGAGCTGTTTTTT.

This sequence joins TRBV7-9 and TRBJ2-7; 10 bases agree with TRBD1. Germline values: CDR1 SEHNR, CDR2 FQNEAQ (reference sequence). Trimming took 3 bases from V and 5 from J; bases not matched to a gene: 4. The CDR3 contains 14 residues. The CDR3 DNA sequence: TGTGCCAGCAGCTTGGGACAGGGGACCCACGAGCAGTACTTC. Its protein product is CASSLGQGTHEQYF.

The chain uses TRBV2 and TRBJ1-5; perhaps TRBD1 as D (6 bases). This CDR3 has 14 residues. Germline CDR1 and CDR2: SNHLY and FYNNEI. V was cut by 7 bases and J by 0 bases, with 10 bases left in between. The DNA of the CDR3 is TGTGCCAGCAAAGGGGGTCCTAGCAATCAGCCCCAGCATTTT. Its translation is CASKGGPSNQPQHF. Filled out from reference TRBV2 and TRBJ1-5, the complete variable domain reads EPEVTQTPSHQVTQMGQEVILRCVPISNHLYFYWYRQILGQKVEFLVSFYNNEISEKSEIFDDQFSVERPDGSNFTLKIRSTKLEDSAMYFCASKGGPSNQPQHFGDGTRLSIL.

V gene TRBV2 combines with J gene TRBJ1-2, with TRBD1 as a possible D gene (5 bases). The V end was cut by 0 bases, the J end by 7 bases, with 21 bases between. Germline assignment: CDR1 SNHLY and CDR2 FYNNEI. This CDR3 contains 17 residues. The CDR3 DNA reads TGTGCCAGCAGTGAAGCAGTTATAGAAACAGGTCATACTGGCTACACCTTC. It yields the protein CASSEAVIETGHTGYTF.